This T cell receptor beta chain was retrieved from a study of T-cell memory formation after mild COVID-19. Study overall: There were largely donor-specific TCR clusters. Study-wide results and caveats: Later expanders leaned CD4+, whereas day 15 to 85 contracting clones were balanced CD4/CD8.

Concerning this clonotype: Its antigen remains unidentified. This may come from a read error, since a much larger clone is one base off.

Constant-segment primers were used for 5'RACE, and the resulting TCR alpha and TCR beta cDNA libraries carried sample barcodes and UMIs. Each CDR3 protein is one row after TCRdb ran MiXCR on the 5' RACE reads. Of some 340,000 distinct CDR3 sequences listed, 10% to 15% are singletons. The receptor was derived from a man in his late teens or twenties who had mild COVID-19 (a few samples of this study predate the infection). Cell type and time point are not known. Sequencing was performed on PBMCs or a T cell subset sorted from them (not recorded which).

CDR3 protein: CASSEQGVRDQPQHF. The CDR3 DNA reads TGTGCCAGCAGCGAACAGGGGGTGCGTGATCAGCCCCAGCATTTT. V gene TRBV2 combines with J gene TRBJ1-5; 8 nucleotides line up with TRBD1. Trimming took 6 bases from V and 5 from J; bases not matched to a gene: 9. The CDR3 length is 15 residues. Per the germline V gene, CDR1 is SNHLY and CDR2 is FYNNEI.